These T cell receptor beta chains were read from a single sample in a study of cytotoxic CD8 clonotypes in ibrutinib-treated CLL. The protocol was immunoSEQ multiplex PCR, while the TCRdb copy is restricted to in-frame clones and leaves out a portion. The sample has approximately 90,000 clones, approximately 80% seen once. This material consisted of PBMCs, taken after 24 months of ibrutinib treatment. These receptors were taken from a human donor with chronic lymphocytic leukemia. Each CDR3 is given with its conserved first and last residue. A D gene is named only where the DNA matches it firmly. Rows give clone size only sometimes, using once, few, many, or a class for an expanded clone.

clone_size,j_call,v_call,d_call,cdr3_aa,cdr3_nt
.,TRBJ2-7,TRBV5-1,TRBD1,CASSNRGQYEQYF,TGCGCCAGCAGTAACAGGGGGCAGTACGAGCAGTACTTC
.,TRBJ1-1,TRBV28,.,CASTRPKNTEAFF,TGTGCCAGCACCAGACCGAAGAACACTGAAGCTTTCTTT
few,TRBJ1-2,TRBV2,.,CAIPGPAFGYTF,TGTGCCATACCGGGACCGGCGTTTGGCTACACCTTC
.,TRBJ2-7,TRBV6-6,.,CASRGSSYEQYF,TGTGCCAGCAGAGGGTCCTCCTACGAGCAGTACTTC
.,TRBJ1-1,TRBV5-1,.,CASSHGTGNTEAFF,TGCGCCAGCAGCCACGGGACGGGGAACACTGAAGCTTTCTTT
.,TRBJ1-1,TRBV6-5,.,CASSYSNRANTEAFF,TGTGCCAGCAGTTACTCGAACAGGGCGAACACTGAAGCTTTCTTT
.,TRBJ2-5,TRBV6-1,.,CASSEEETGPWGTQYF,TGTGCCAGCAGTGAAGAGGAGACAGGCCCCTGGGGGACCCAGTACTTC
.,TRBJ1-2,TRBV9,.,CASSVAGGAGYTF,TGTGCCAGCAGCGTAGCTGGGGGGGCTGGCTACACCTTC
.,TRBJ2-7,TRBV28,TRBD1,CASSLGGQGGEQYF,TGTGCCAGCAGTTTGGGGGGACAGGGAGGTGAGCAGTACTTC
once,TRBJ1-4,TRBV28,.,CASRKADRGSEKLFF,TGTGCCAGCAGGAAGGCGGATCGGGGGAGTGAAAAACTGTTTTTT
few,TRBJ2-4,TRBV4-2,TRBD1,CASSQGGQGGNIQYF,TGTGCCAGCAGCCAAGGGGGACAGGGTGGAAACATTCAGTACTTC
.,TRBJ2-2,TRBV19,.,CASRLGFEAGELFF,TGTGCCAGTAGGTTAGGGTTCGAGGCCGGGGAGCTGTTTTTT
few,TRBJ2-7,TRBV7-9,.,CASSLTGDGRSKEQYF,TGTGCCAGCAGCTTGACGGGTGACGGGAGAAGCAAAGAGCAGTACTTC
.,TRBJ2-7,TRBV28,.,CASSTDSPSKQYF,TGTGCCAGCAGTACCGACAGTCCCTCCAAGCAGTACTTC
.,TRBJ2-1,TRBV6-5,.,CASRGWFDEQFF,TGTGCCAGCCGTGGGTGGTTCGATGAGCAGTTCTTC
once,TRBJ2-3,TRBV19,.,CASTPRRPSTDTQYF,TGTGCCAGTACCCCCCGCAGGCCCAGCACAGATACGCAGTATTTT
.,TRBJ2-3,TRBV27,.,CASSSAGALTDTQYF,TGTGCCAGCAGTTCCGCAGGGGCTTTAACAGATACGCAGTATTTT
.,TRBJ1-2,TRBV5-6,.,CASSFGLTLQVRYGYTF,TGTGCCAGCAGCTTTGGGCTCACCCTTCAAGTACGCTATGGCTACACCTTC
.,TRBJ2-4,TRBV7-2,.,CASSLVPKLASNVAIQYF,TGTGCCAGCAGCTTAGTTCCCAAATTGGCTAGCAATGTGGCCATTCAGTACTTC
.,TRBJ2-5,TRBV19,.,CASSIRAWETQYF,TGTGCCAGTAGTATTCGGGCTTGGGAGACCCAGTACTTC
.,TRBJ1-5,TRBV7-9,TRBD1,CASSSRTGTGPQPQHF,TGTGCCAGCAGCTCACGTACCGGGACAGGTCCTCAGCCCCAGCATTTT
.,TRBJ1-6,TRBV7-3,TRBD1,CASSLRQGVGSPLHF,TGTGCCAGCAGCTTACGGCAGGGGGTTGGTTCACCCCTCCACTTT
.,TRBJ2-7,TRBV5-4,.,CASSQRDGSYEQYF,TGTGCCAGCAGCCAAAGGGACGGCTCCTACGAGCAGTACTTC
.,TRBJ2-3,TRBV4-2,.,CASSRASSSRLRFRGTDTQYF,TGTGCCAGCAGCCGAGCCTCGTCCTCTCGGCTACGATTCCGTGGCACAGATACGCAGTATTTT